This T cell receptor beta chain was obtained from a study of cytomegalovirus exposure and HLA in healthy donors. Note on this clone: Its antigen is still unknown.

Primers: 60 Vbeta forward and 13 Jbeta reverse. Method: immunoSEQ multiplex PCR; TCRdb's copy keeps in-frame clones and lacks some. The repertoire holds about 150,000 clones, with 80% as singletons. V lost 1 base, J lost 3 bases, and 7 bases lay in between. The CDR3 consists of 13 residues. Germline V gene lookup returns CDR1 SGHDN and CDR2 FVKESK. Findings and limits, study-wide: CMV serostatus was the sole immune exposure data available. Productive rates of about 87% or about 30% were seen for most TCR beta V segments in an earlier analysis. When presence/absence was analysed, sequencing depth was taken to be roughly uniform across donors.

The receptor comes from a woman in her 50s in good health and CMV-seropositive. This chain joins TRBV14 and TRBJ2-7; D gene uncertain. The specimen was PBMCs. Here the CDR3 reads CASSQGHIYEQYF. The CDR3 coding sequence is TGTGCCAGCAGCCAAGGACATATCTACGAGCAGTACTTC.